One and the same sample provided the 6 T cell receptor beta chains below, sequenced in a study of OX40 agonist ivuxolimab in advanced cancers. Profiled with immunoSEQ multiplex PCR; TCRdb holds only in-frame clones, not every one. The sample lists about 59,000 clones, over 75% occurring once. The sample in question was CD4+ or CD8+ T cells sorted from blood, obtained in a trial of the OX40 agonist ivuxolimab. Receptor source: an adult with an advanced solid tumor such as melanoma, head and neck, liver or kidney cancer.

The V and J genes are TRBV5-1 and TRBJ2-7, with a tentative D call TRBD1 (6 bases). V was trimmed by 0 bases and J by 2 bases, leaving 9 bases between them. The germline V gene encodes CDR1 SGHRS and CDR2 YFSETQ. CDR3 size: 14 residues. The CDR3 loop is CASSLGQVAYEQYF. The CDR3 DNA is TGCGCCAGCAGCTTGGGACAGGTAGCCTACGAGCAGTACTTC.

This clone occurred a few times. Here the CDR3 DNA reads TGTGCCAGCAGCGGGACTGTCACGGGGCAACCCCAGCATTTT. Translation gives CASSGTVTGQPQHF. The chain uses TRBV7-8 and TRBJ1-5; the D gene is possibly TRBD1 (5 bases). V dropped 5 bases and J dropped 10 bases, with 18 bases sitting between them. Germline CDR1 SGHVS, CDR2 FQNEAQ. This CDR3 has 14 residues.

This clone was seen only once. Here the CDR3 DNA reads TGCGCCAGCAGCTTGGAGCCGGCAGGGGCAGGGGCGAATGAGCAGTTCTTC. Protein product: CASSLEPAGAGANEQFF. This sequence joins TRBV5-1 and TRBJ2-1; possible D gene TRBD1, 6 bases. The germline CDR1 and CDR2 sequences are SGHRS and YFSETQ. Trimming took 0 bases from V and 7 from J, leaving 20 bases between them. The CDR3 loop spans 17 amino acids.

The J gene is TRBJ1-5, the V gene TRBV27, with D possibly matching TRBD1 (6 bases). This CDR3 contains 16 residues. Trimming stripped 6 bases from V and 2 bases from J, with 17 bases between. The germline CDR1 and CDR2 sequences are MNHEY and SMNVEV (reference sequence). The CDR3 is CASSLLGAAGNQPQHF. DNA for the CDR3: TGTGCCAGCAGCCTGCTGGGGGCGGCGGGCAATCAGCCCCAGCATTTT.

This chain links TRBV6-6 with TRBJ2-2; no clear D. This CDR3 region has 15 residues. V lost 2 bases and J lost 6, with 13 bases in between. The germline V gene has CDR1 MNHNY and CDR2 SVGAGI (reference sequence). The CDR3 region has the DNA TGTGCCAGCAGTTACAGCCCTCTGTTACCCGGGGAGCTGTTTTTT. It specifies CASSYSPLLPGELFF.

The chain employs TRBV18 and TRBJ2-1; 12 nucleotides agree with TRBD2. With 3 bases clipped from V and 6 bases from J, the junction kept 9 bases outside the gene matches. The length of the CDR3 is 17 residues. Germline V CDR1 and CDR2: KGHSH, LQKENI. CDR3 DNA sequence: TGTGCCAGCTCACCGACTAGCGGGAGAGCGTGGGTCAATGAGCAGTTCTTC. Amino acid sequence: CASSPTSGRAWVNEQFF.